A single T cell receptor (beta chain) is shown here with its context. Its antigen is unidentified. Germline V gene data show CDR1 as ENHRY and CDR2 as SYGVKD. After removal of 4 bases from V and 4 bases from J, the junction contained 8 bases not matched to a gene. CDR3 length: 15 amino acids. This sample was included in a study of response to subunit inactivated influenza vaccine. The study's findings and limits: The authors suggested that few new T cells are recruited per seasonal influenza vaccination.

A single record per CDR3 protein comes from TCRdb applying MiXCR to the RT-PCR reads. The table includes 300,000 to 350,000 distinct CDR3 sequences, approximately 21% detected once. This rearrangement joins TRBV10-3 to TRBJ1-2, with 8 bases fitting TRBD1. Material: PBMCs from blood, obtained about 19 months after vaccination. This receptor was identified in a man aged 50 to 69 who received an inactivated influenza vaccine. CDR3 coding DNA: TGTGCCATCAGTGCTCCGGACCAGGGGGCCTATGGCTACACCTTC. Its protein product is CAISAPDQGAYGYTF.